This T cell receptor beta chain derives from a study of shared clonotypes between healthy human individuals. Study-wide context: Participating donors consisted of two women and a few men aged 18 to 49.

Naive CD8 cells, CD45RO-negative and positively selected for CCR7, excluded terminally differentiated effector memory CD45RA+ cells. The assay was immunoSEQ multiplex PCR, and TCRdb's table has in-frame clones only and misses some. The sample contains around 1,900,000 clones, just under 95% of which appear only once. As regards this clone: Antigen unknown.

From germline, CDR1 is WSHSY and CDR2 SAAADI. There are 14 residues in the CDR3. V was shortened by 3 bases and J by 3 bases, with 9 bases between the two germline ends. General observations from the study: Memory subsets had estimated richness that was generally smaller than that of naive subsets.

Sample: naive CD8+ T cells from PBMCs. This clonotype was obtained from a man younger than 35 in good health. Some clones in this sample may be carry-over from other donors' samples. The gene calls are TRBV10-2 and TRBJ2-1, with D hard to call. DNA of the CDR3: TGCGCCAGCAGTGAACAGCAAATCTACAATGAGCAGTTCTTC. Protein product: CASSEQQIYNEQFF.